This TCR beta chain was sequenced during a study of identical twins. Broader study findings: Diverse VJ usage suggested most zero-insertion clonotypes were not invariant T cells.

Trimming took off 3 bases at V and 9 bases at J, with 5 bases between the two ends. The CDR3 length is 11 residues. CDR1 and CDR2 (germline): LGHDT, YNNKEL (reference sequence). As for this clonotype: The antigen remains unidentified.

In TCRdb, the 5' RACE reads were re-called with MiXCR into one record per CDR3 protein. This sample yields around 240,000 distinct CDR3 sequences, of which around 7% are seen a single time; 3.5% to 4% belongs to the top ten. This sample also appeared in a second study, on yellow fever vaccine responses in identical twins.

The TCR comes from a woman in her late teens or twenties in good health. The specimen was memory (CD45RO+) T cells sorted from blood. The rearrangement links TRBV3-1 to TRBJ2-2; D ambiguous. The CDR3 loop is CASSHSRELFF. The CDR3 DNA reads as TGTGCCAGCAGCCATAGTAGGGAGCTGTTTTTT.